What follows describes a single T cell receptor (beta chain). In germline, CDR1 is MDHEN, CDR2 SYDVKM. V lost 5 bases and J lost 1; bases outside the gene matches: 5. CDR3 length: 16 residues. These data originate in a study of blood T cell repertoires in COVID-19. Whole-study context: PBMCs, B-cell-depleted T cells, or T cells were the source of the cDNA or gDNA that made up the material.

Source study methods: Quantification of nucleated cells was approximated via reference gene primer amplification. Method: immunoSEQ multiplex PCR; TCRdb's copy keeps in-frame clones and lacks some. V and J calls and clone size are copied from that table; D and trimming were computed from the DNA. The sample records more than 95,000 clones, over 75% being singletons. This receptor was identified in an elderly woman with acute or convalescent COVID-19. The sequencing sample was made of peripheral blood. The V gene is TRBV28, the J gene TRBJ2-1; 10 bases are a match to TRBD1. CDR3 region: CASSPSGQGSYNEQFF. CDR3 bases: TGTGCCAGCAGTCCCTCGGGACAGGGGTCCTACAATGAGCAGTTCTTC. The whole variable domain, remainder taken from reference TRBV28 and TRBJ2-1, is DVKVTQSSRYLVKRTGEKVFLECVQDMDHENMFWYRQDPGLGLRLIYFSYDVKMKEKGDIPEGYSVSREKKERFSLILESASTNQTSMYLCASSPSGQGSYNEQFFGPGTRLTVL.